The 14 T cell receptor beta chains in this list originate from one sample, sequenced in a study of identical twins. TCRdb independently ran MiXCR on the 5' RACE reads; one entry per CDR3 protein. The data show approximately 190,000 distinct CDR3 sequences, more than 15% seen once. These same records also appear under a second study, on T cells expressing NK-cell markers.

What was sequenced was CD8+ T cells sorted from blood. All receptors come from a woman younger than 30 in good health.

The chain joins TRBV12-5 to TRBJ2-7; D might be TRBD1 (5 bases). Germline loops: CDR1 LGHNT, CDR2 FRNRAP. The CDR3 sequence is 15 residues long. V was trimmed by 4 bases and J by 1 base, leaving 14 bases between them. The CDR3 protein is CASGSGMTVSYEQYF. The DNA of the CDR3 is TGTGCTAGTGGTTCCGGCATGACAGTGTCCTACGAGCAGTACTTC.

The chain couples TRBV3-1 to TRBJ2-5; tentatively, D is TRBD1 or TRBD2 (5 bases each). The CDR3 has 14 residues. V was pared by 2 bases and J by 9 bases, with 16 bases between. Germline loops: CDR1 LGHDT, CDR2 YNNKEL (reference sequence). CDR3 bases: TGTGCCAGCAGCCAACAGGGAGTGCAAGGGTCCCAGTACTTC. This encodes CASSQQGVQGSQYF.

This clonotype has only a few counts. The chain recombines TRBV7-2 with TRBJ2-3; TRBD1 aligns across 7 bases. The CDR3 has 14 amino acids. J gave up 2 bases and V 5 bases, and 4 bases lay outside the gene matches. Per germline, CDR1 SGHTA and CDR2 FQGNSA. The CDR3 nucleotides read TGTGCCAGCAGCCCGGGACAGACCACAGATACGCAGTATTTT. This codes for CASSPGQTTDTQYF.

V usage is TRBV9 and J usage is TRBJ1-1, with 8 bases matching TRBD1. Germline V gene lookup returns CDR1 SGDLS and CDR2 YYNGEE. The CDR3 contains 14 residues. The J segment lost 5 bases and the V segment lost 4 bases, leaving 7 bases of the junction unmatched. CDR3 loop: CASSPGGSGTEAFF. The CDR3 bases are TGTGCCAGCAGCCCAGGGGGCTCGGGGACTGAAGCTTTCTTT.

This clonotype was detected only a few times. This chain links TRBV2 with TRBJ2-1, with 9 bases aligning to TRBD2. Looked up from germline, CDR1 is SNHLY and CDR2 is FYNNEI. This CDR3 region has 14 residues. As DNA, the CDR3 is TGTGCGGCGGCTCTAGCGGGGTCATACAATGAGCAGTTCTTC. Translating it yields CAAALAGSYNEQFF. The full variable domain, in which reference TRBV2 and TRBJ2-1 provide the parts outside the CDR3, is EPEVTQTPSHQVTQMGQEVILRCVPISNHLYFYWYRQILGQKVEFLVSFYNNEISEKSEIFDDQFSVERPDGSNFTLKIRSTKLEDSAMYFCAAALAGSYNEQFFGPGTRLTVL.

The rearrangement links TRBV5-4 to TRBJ2-1; D is undetermined. The V gene lost 2 bases and the J gene lost 9 bases, with 6 bases spanning the gap. The germline gives CDR1 SGHNT, CDR2 YYREEE (reference sequence). The CDR3 is 11 amino acids. CDR3 in DNA: TGTGCCAGCAGCTTCTTAGCTGAGCAGTTCTTC. Translating gives CASSFLAEQFF.

This clonotype occurred a few times. This chain connects TRBV9 to TRBJ2-5; perhaps TRBD2 as D (5 bases). This CDR3 has 14 amino acids. The V and J ends lost 0 bases and 4 bases respectively, with 10 bases between them. In germline, CDR1 is SGDLS, CDR2 YYNGEE. The DNA for the CDR3 is TGTGCCAGCAGCGTAGGGGGAGTACGAGAGACCCAGTACTTC. Translating it yields CASSVGGVRETQYF.

This clonotype was counted only a few times. The chain couples TRBV29-1 to TRBJ1-1; 8 bases are shared with TRBD1. The CDR3 length is 13 residues. The germline gives CDR1 SQVTM, CDR2 ANQGSEA. The V segment lost 2 bases and the J segment 5 bases; nucleotides outside the gene matches: 4. The CDR3 region has the DNA TGCAGCGTTGAAAGACAGGGGAATACTGAAGCTTTCTTT. Encoded protein: CSVERQGNTEAFF.

The chain couples TRBV5-6 to TRBJ2-7; a weak D match, TRBD1 (6 bases). The germline V gene has CDR1 SGHDT and CDR2 YYEEEE. V lost 4 bases, J lost 4 bases, and 9 bases lay in between. The CDR3 loop spans 12 amino acids. CDR3 DNA: TGTGCCAGCAGCACCGGACAGTACGAGCAGTACTTC. This codes for CASSTGQYEQYF.

V usage is TRBV19 and J usage is TRBJ2-1; TRBD1 is a possible D gene (6 bases). V gave up 3 bases and J gave up 10 bases, with 13 bases separating them. The CDR3 sequence is 13 residues long. Germline V gene sequence: CDR1 LNHDA, CDR2 SQIVND (reference sequence). As DNA, the CDR3 is TGTGCCAGTAGTATCTCGACAGGTAACGAGCAGTTCTTC. This gives the protein CASSISTGNEQFF.

This clonotype occurred a few times. The V and J genes are TRBV3-1 and TRBJ2-7; no clear D gene. Germline-derived CDR1 and CDR2 are LGHDT and YNNKEL (reference sequence). CDR3 length equals 15 residues. V was shortened by 0 bases and J by 5 bases, with 14 bases between the two germline ends. The CDR3 reads CASSQDSTATDEQYF. The CDR3 coding sequence is TGTGCCAGCAGCCAAGACTCCACAGCTACAGACGAGCAGTACTTC.

This clonotype was seen only a few times. The rearrangement uses TRBV6-2 or TRBV6-3 and TRBJ2-6, with unresolved D. Trimming removed 2 bases from V and 4 bases from J, with 9 bases in between. Germline values: CDR1 MNHEY, CDR2 SVGEGT. This CDR3 has 15 residues. The CDR3 is CASSYRLSGANVLTF. The CDR3 region has the DNA TGTGCCAGCAGTTACAGGCTCTCGGGGGCCAACGTCCTGACTTTC.

This clonotype was seen a few times. The chain couples TRBV4-1 to TRBJ2-3, with no clear D. Germline V gene sequence: CDR1 MGHRA, CDR2 YSYEKL. The CDR3 runs to 14 residues. The V gene lost 3 bases and the J gene lost 5 bases, with 12 bases spanning the gap. CDR3 sequence: CASSQARRVDTQYF. CDR3 sequence (DNA): TGCGCCAGCAGCCAGGCCCGCCGGGTAGATACGCAGTATTTT.

V and J are TRBV12-3 or TRBV12-4 and TRBJ2-3; D possibly corresponds to TRBD2 (5 bases). V was clipped by 3 bases and J by 1 base, with 11 bases between them. The CDR3 runs 15 residues. CDR3 in amino acids: CASSFPSGGTDTQYF. The CDR3 coding sequence is TGTGCCAGCAGTTTTCCCAGCGGCGGCACAGATACGCAGTATTTT.